The 5 T cell receptor beta chains given below trace back to one sample, sequenced in a study of blood T cell repertoires in COVID-19. The assay was immunoSEQ multiplex PCR, and TCRdb's table has in-frame clones only and misses some. The table records 70,000 to 95,000 clones, about 84% of them present only once. Sequenced sample: peripheral blood. These receptors all stem from a human donor in a cohort sampled during active COVID-19.

V gene TRBV28 combines with J gene TRBJ1-6; D is unresolved. The V and J ends lost 1 base and 5 bases respectively, with 15 bases between them. The CDR3 consists of 17 residues. From germline, CDR1 is MDHEN and CDR2 SYDVKM. The CDR3 sequence is CASSLYPNGQNNSPLHF. DNA for the CDR3: TGTGCCAGCAGTTTATATCCTAATGGGCAGAATAATTCACCCCTCCACTTT.

This chain links TRBV5-1 with TRBJ2-3; D is perhaps TRBD1 (5 bases). Between the trimmed V and J ends, which lost 1 base and 2 bases, there was a span of 8 bases. This CDR3 is built from 14 residues. Germline V CDR1 and CDR2: SGHRS, YFSETQ. CDR3 sequence (DNA): TGCGCCAGCAGCTTGAGGGGCAACACAGATACGCAGTATTTT. Encoded protein: CASSLRGNTDTQYF.

This clone was seen just once. This rearrangement joins TRBV11-2 to TRBJ1-1; 9 nucleotides agree with TRBD1. Trimming removed 5 bases from V and 5 bases from J; junction bases left unmatched: 15. Looked up from germline, CDR1 is SGHAT and CDR2 is FQNNGV. The CDR3 is made up of 17 amino acids. As DNA, the CDR3 is TGTGCCAGCAGCAACCGTGCCCTCCGGGACAGGGATACTGAAGCTTTCTTT. Amino acids: CASSNRALRDRDTEAFF.

This chain links TRBV5-5 with TRBJ2-1; weak D call: TRBD2 (5 bases). The CDR3 spans 15 residues. Germline lookup yields CDR1 SGHKS and CDR2 YYEKEE (reference sequence). V was shortened by 2 bases and J by 4 bases, with 13 bases between the two germline ends. The DNA of the CDR3 is TGTGCCAGCAGCTTACCAATGAGGACTTACAATGAGCAGTTCTTC. Its translation: CASSLPMRTYNEQFF.

This sequence joins TRBV9 and TRBJ2-1, with 7 positions matching TRBD2. The CDR3 length is 16 residues. Germline V gene data show CDR1 as SGDLS and CDR2 as YYNGEE. After removal of 0 bases from V and 1 base from J, the junction contained 4 bases not matched to a gene. The CDR3 nucleotides read TGTGCCAGCAGCGTAGGCGGGAGAGGGTCCTACAATGAGCAGTTCTTC. Amino acids: CASSVGGRGSYNEQFF.